This T cell receptor beta chain is drawn from a study of OX40 agonist ivuxolimab in advanced cancers. The CDR3 consists of 18 residues. CDR1 and CDR2 (germline): LNHDA, SQIVND (reference sequence). Trimming took 6 bases from V and 1 from J; bases not matched to a gene: 17. TCRdb's copy holds only in-frame clones and misses some; the assay was immunoSEQ multiplex PCR. The sample yields around 63,000 clones, 70% to 90% seen once. The chain recombines TRBV19 with TRBJ1-2; TRBD1 matches 7 bases. The clonotype originates from an adult with an advanced solid tumor such as melanoma, head and neck, liver or kidney cancer. The sample in question was CD4+ or CD8+ T cells sorted from blood, obtained in a trial of the OX40 agonist ivuxolimab. The CDR3 DNA reads TGTGCCAGTAGGGGGGCTTCGACAGGGCGTGGAGTTAACTATGGCTACACCTTC. Amino acids: CASRGASTGRGVNYGYTF.